The present entry profiles one T cell receptor (beta chain) with its context. This sample is drawn from a study of T cells in tumors after PD-1 blockade. The assay was immunoSEQ multiplex PCR, and TCRdb's table has in-frame clones only and misses some. The sample carries around 35,000 clones, roughly four fifths recorded once. From germline, CDR1 is SEHNR and CDR2 FQNEAQ (reference sequence). Between the trimmed V and J ends, which lost 1 base and 6 bases, there was a span of 5 bases. This CDR3 has 12 residues. The source material was PBMCs, sampled after anti-PD-1 treatment. The chain combines TRBV7-9 with TRBJ2-3; D gene unclear. This sequence was found in a human donor with basal cell carcinoma. CDR3 bases: TGTGCCAGCAGCTTAGTAGGGGATACGCAGTATTTT. It is translated as CASSLVGDTQYF.